The sequence of this TCR beta chain was determined in a study of blood T cells in healthy people across ages. The study, taken as a whole, reports: Older individuals had lower TCR beta diversity per million T cells (the decline was roughly linear). TCR beta diversity correlated strongly with naive T cell percentage.

A J-beta primer mix and a sample-barcoded 5' primer were used in a second PCR of roughly 6 to 11 cycles. TCRdb re-derived calls from the 5' RACE reads in MiXCR, one entry per CDR3 protein. The repertoire consists of roughly 800,000 distinct CDR3 sequences, with roughly 25% occurring once and the leading ten covering approximately 3.7%. This clonotype has just a few counts. The antigen remains unidentified. V gave up 4 bases and J gave up 6 bases, with 19 bases separating them. From germline, CDR1 is MNHEY and CDR2 SVGEGT. The CDR3 extends over 16 amino acids. The data also belong to a second study, concerning T cells of mothers and their children. Per that study: The entire RNA extract went into cDNA synthesis at approximately 1.6 ug per 15 ul.

This sequence joins TRBV6-2 or TRBV6-3 and TRBJ2-1; a weak D match, TRBD1 (5 bases). What was sequenced was blood. The source of this sequence is a boy aged 10-17 years in good health. CDR3 amino acids: CASSSSRGKIFNEQFF. The CDR3 region has the DNA TGTGCCAGCAGTTCCTCAAGGGGAAAAATCTTCAATGAGCAGTTCTTC.